A single T cell receptor (beta chain) is shown here with its context. The antigen is undetermined. The sample comes from a study of shared clonotypes between healthy human individuals. General observations from the study: The study's rarefaction showed incomplete sorted-subset sequencing despite large depth.

Every donor was a Caucasian adult from Nashville, Tennessee. CCR7-negative CD45RA+ TemRA cells were combined with CD45RO+ cells to form CD8 memory. In the original processing: With immunoSEQ giving junction-only sequences and no quality scores, filtering differed. Data came from immunoSEQ multiplex PCR; TCRdb stores just in-frame clones and leaves some out. That table gives V, J and clone size, and the DNA gave D and trimming. This sample has approximately 110,000 clones, with about two thirds found just once. CDR3 length: 15 residues. The germline gives CDR1 MGHRA, CDR2 YSYEKL. The specimen was memory CD8+ T cells sorted from blood. Documented subset: CD45RO+ cells pooled with CCR7-negative TemRA cells. This receptor was taken from a woman aged 25 to 39 in good health. The V and J genes are TRBV4-1 and TRBJ2-5; 7 bases line up with TRBD1. The tail of the sequence fits TRBJ2-7 better, so the J call may be wrong. CDR3 nucleotide sequence: TGCGCCAGCAGCCGCGGGCCGGGACAGCGAAACGAGCAGTACTTC. Its translation is CASSRGPGQRNEQYF.